A selection of T cell receptor beta chains follows, all from one sample in a study of chemoradiotherapy in HPV16-positive cancers. This table comes from immunoSEQ multiplex PCR, and its TCRdb copy is limited to in-frame clones, with some not included. The top ten hold just under 4% of the sample, which has over a thousand clones, 87% seen once. This material consisted of tumor tissue, taken from a patient who underwent chemoradiotherapy. The receptors originated from a human donor with HPV-associated anogenital cancer. Both conserved end residues are part of each CDR3.

v_gene	j_gene	CDR3aa
TRBV7-2	TRBJ1-6	CASSLWVSVNSPLHF
TRBV15	TRBJ1-3	CATSRSGGRGNTIYF
TRBV29-1	NA	CSVEDRGRGRYEQYF